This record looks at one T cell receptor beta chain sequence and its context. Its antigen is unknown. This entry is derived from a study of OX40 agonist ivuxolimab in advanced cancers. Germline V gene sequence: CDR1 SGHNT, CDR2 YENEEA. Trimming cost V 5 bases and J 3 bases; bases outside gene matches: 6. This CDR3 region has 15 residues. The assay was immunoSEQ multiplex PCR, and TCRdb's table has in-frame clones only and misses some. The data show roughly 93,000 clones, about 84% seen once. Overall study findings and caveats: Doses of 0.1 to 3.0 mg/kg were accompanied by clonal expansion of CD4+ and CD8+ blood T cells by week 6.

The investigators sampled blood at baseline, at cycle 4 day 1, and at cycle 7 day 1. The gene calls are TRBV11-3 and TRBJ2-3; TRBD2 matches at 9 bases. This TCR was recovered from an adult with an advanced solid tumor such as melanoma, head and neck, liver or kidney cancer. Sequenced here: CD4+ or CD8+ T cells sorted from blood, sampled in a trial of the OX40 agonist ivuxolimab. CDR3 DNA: TGTGCCAGCAGCACGACTAGCGGCCCGACAGATACGCAGTATTTT. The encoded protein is CASSTTSGPTDTQYF.